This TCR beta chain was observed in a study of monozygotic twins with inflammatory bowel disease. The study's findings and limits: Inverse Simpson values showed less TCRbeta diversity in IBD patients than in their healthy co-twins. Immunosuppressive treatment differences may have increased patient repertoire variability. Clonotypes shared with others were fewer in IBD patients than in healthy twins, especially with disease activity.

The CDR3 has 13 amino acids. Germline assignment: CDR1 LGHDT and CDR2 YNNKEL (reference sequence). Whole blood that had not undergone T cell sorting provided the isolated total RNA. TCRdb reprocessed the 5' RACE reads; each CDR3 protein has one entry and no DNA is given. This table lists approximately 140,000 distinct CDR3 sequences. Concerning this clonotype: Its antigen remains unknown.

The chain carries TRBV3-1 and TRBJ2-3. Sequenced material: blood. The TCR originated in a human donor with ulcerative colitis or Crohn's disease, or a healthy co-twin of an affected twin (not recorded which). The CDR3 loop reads CASSQGSFDTQYF.